This entry is about one T cell receptor (beta chain). The antigen it binds to is not known. No much larger clone is present one base from it, and per-base qualities are unavailable. The sample originates from a study of T cell repertoires in cytomegalovirus infection (dated by TCRdb to between 2018 and 2021). Notes on the research overall: The peptide stimulations were aimed at well-studied HLA-B-restricted epitopes as well as recently identified HLA-C-restricted CMV epitopes, whose presentation resists viral immunomodulation. The HLA type of each donor mattered for the analysis, because public TCR beta signatures pointed to carriage of CMV infection along with the matching HLA type. Overall results and qualifications from the work: In both this cohort and an independent approximately 400-donor cohort, the cumulative frequency of public TCR beta family members distinguished carriers of CMV infection plus the relevant HLA type. The ex vivo response was dominated by HLA-C-restricted CMV-specific TCR beta clonotypes, which also provided the single most frequent clonotype in two of eight donors.

The label giving this sample's treatment or condition can be read as: in vitro stimulation with specific CMV peptide epitopes to enrich CMV-specific T cells. CDR1 and CDR2 were assigned from the germline V gene (reference sequence) as SGHNT and YYREEE. Including the terminal cysteine and phenylalanine, the CDR3 comprises 15 residues. CDR3 DNA only is kept here, 45 bases in frame from base 1. Ends trimmed: V by 2 bases, J by 7 bases; bases unmatched to a gene: 4. Sequenced on an Illumina HiSeq 1500. TCRdb reprocessed the public reads (quality trimming at Q25 with fastp, clone calling with MiXCR) and kept in-frame beta chains. Duplicate CDR3 protein sequences are folded into a single record with the most common DNA and genes. The sample table records around 900,000 distinct CDR3 sequences; roughly a third of these occur just once. The ten largest clones add up to under 15% of the sample.

The sequence was collected from a human donor in good health (CMV status not recorded). Some clones in this sample may be carry-over from other donors' samples. Source: cultured CD8+ T cells from PBMCs, taken from culture after CMV antigen stimulation. Recombination connected TRBV5-4 to TRBJ1-6, with 9 bases aligning to TRBD1. The CDR3 region reads CASSFGTGPNSPLHF. The nucleotide sequence is given as TGTGCCAGCAGCTTTGGGACAGGGCCCAATTCACCCCTCCACTTT.